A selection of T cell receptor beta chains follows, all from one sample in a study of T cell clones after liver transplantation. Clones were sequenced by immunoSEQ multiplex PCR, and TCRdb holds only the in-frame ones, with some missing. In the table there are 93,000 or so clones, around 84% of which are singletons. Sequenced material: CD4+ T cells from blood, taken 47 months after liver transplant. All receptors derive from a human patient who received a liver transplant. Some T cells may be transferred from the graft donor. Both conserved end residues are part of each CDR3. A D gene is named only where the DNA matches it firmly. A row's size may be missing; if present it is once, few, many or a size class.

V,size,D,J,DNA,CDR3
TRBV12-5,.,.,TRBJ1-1,TGTGCTAGTAGCTTCGACGGGCCGGACACTGAAGCTTTCTTT,CASSFDGPDTEAFF
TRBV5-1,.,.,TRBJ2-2,TGCGCCAGCAGCTTGGCCGTGTCAGGGCTTGGGGAGCTGTTTTTT,CASSLAVSGLGELFF
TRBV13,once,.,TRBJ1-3,TGTGCCAGCAGCTTTATTGCGGGCAGCCACTCTGGAAACACCATATATTTT,CASSFIAGSHSGNTIYF
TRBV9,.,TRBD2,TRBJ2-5,TGTGCCAGCAGCGCCTTCTTAAGCGGGGGGACCCAGTACTTC,CASSAFLSGGTQYF
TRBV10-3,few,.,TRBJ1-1,TGTGCCATCAGTGTTTCCGACAGAAACACTGAAGCTTTCTTT,CAISVSDRNTEAFF
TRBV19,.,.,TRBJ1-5,TGTGCCAGTAGTATAGATATTGGTACATTCAATCAGCCCCAGCATTTT,CASSIDIGTFNQPQHF
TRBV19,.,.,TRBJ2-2,TGTGCCAGCCGCCCATCAGGGATTAAGAACACCGGGGAGCTGTTTTTT,CASRPSGIKNTGELFF
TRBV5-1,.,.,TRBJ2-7,TGCGCCAGCAGCTTGTTCCGCTGGCAGGGGGCTAGCGGCGAGCAGTACTTC,CASSLFRWQGASGEQYF
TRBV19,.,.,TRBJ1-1,TGTGCCAGTAGTATCCGGAAGAACACTGAAGCTTTCTTT,CASSIRKNTEAFF
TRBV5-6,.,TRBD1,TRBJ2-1,TGTGCCAGCAGCTTCTGGCAGGGGGCTGAGTTCTTC,CASSFWQGAEFF
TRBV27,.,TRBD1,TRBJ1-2,TGTGCCAGCAGTTTACGGACAGGGGGACGAAACTATGGCTACACCTTC,CASSLRTGGRNYGYTF
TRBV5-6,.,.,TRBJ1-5,TGTGCCAGCAGCAAGGGATTTTGGAATCAGCCCCAGCATTTT,CASSKGFWNQPQHF
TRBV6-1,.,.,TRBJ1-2,TGTGCCAGCAGTGAAAAGGGGTTCTATGGCTACACCTTC,CASSEKGFYGYTF
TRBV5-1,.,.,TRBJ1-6,TGCGCCAGCAGCACCGGGGTCTCTAATTCACCCCTCCACTTT,CASSTGVSNSPLHF
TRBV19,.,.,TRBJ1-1,TGTGCCAGTAGTATCCGGGGCGGCACTGAAGCTTTCTTT,CASSIRGGTEAFF
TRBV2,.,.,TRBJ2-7,TGTGCCAGCAGCCTATATTTACAGGCCGCTAATAAGGAGCAGTACTTC,CASSLYLQAANKEQYF
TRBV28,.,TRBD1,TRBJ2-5,TGTGCCAGCAGTCCACAGGGGGAGCCCCAAGAGACCCAGTACTTC,CASSPQGEPQETQYF
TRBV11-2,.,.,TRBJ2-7,TGTGCCAGCAGCTTAGATTGGGGGACGGGGAACTACGAGCAGTACTTC,CASSLDWGTGNYEQYF
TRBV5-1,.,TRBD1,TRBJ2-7,TGCGCCAGCAGCTTAGGGGGCAAGTACGAGCAGTACTTC,CASSLGGKYEQYF
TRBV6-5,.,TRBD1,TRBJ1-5,TGTGCCAGCAGCTTTCAGGGGGATCCTCAGCCCCAGCATTTT,CASSFQGDPQPQHF
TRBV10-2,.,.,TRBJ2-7,TGCGCCAGCGGACTGGGGGGCGAGCAGTACTTC,CASGLGGEQYF
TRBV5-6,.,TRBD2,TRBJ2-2,TGTGCCAGCAGCACTACAGGACTAGCGGGACGCACCGGGGAGCTGTTTTTT,CASSTTGLAGRTGELFF
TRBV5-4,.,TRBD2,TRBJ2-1,TGTGCCAGCAGCCCGAGCGGGAGAAGAGTAAATGAGCAGTTCTTC,CASSPSGRRVNEQFF
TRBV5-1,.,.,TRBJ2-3,TGCGCCAGCAGCACCCTTGGGACCACAGATACGCAGTATTTT,CASSTLGTTDTQYF
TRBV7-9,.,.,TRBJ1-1,TGTGCCAGCAGCTTAATGGGGGAAGCTTTCTTT,CASSLMGEAFF
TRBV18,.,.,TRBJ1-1,TGTGCCAGCTCACTTGTCCCCCTGGTTGCGAGTAACACTGAAGCTTTCTTT,CASSLVPLVASNTEAFF
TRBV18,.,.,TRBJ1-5,TGTGCCAGCTGGAATGGCGGACCGAATCAGCCCCAGCATTTT,CASWNGGPNQPQHF
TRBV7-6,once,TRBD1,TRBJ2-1,TGTGCCAGCAGCCCCGACAGGGGAGCTAACAATGAGCAGTTCTTC,CASSPDRGANNEQFF
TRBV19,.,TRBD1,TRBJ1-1,TGTGCCAGTAGTACGGGGGACAGTCCCAGCACTGAAGCTTTCTTT,CASSTGDSPSTEAFF
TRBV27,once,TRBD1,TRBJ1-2,TGTGCCAGCAGCCCAAGGGACAGGGGGAACTATGGCTACACCTTC,CASSPRDRGNYGYTF
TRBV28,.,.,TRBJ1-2,TGTGCCAGCAGTTCTCTTACCAACTATGGCTACACCTTC,CASSSLTNYGYTF
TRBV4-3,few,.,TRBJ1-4,TGCGCCAGCAGCCAAGAATCTGGCAGTGAGGGCGAAAAACTGTTTTTT,CASSQESGSEGEKLFF
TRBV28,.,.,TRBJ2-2,TGTGCCAGCAGTTTAGGGGGCGCGAACACCGGGGAGCTGTTTTTT,CASSLGGANTGELFF
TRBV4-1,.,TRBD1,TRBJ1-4,TGCGCCAGCAGCCAAGAGGGACAGGCCACGACTGCAACTAATGAAAAACTGTTTTTT,CASSQEGQATTATNEKLFF
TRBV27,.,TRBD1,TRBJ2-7,TGTGCCAGCAGTTCCCCCGGGACAGGGTACTACGAGCAGTACTTC,CASSSPGTGYYEQYF
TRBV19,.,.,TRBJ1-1,TGTGCCAGTAGTACCCAGGGGACGGGCACTGAAGCTTTCTTT,CASSTQGTGTEAFF
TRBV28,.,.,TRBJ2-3,TGTGCCAGCGGCTACACAGATACGCAGTATTTT,CASGYTDTQYF
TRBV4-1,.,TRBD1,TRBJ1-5,TGCGCCAGCAGCCAACCCGACAGGGAAGGGCAGCCCCAGCATTTT,CASSQPDREGQPQHF
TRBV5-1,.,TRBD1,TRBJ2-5,TGCGCCAATCGCCTCACAGGGGAGAGGGAAGGAGAGACCCAGTACTTC,CANRLTGEREGETQYF
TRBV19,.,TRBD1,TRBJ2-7,TGTGCCAGTAGTATCGGACAGGGGGCAACCTACGAGCAGTACTTC,CASSIGQGATYEQYF
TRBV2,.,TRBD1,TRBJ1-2,TGTGCCAGCAGTTTCCGACAGGGCCATAACTATGGCTACACCTTC,CASSFRQGHNYGYTF
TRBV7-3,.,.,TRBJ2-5,TGTGCCAGCAGCTTAAAAGGACTGGGCACAGAGACCCAGTACTTC,CASSLKGLGTETQYF
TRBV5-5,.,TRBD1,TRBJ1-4,TGTGCCAGCGGCACCGGGACAGGGGCGCCTAATGAAAAACTGTTTTTT,CASGTGTGAPNEKLFF
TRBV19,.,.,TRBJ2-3,TGTGCCAGTAGCCCCGGTGGGGATACGCAGTATTTT,CASSPGGDTQYF
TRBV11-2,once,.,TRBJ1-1,TGTGCCAGCAGCTTAGATTTCGGGAGGCAGGGCAACACTGAAGCTTTCTTT,CASSLDFGRQGNTEAFF
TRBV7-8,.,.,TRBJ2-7,TGTGCCAGCAGCTTAGGGCGGGACAGCTCCTACGAGCAGTACTTC,CASSLGRDSSYEQYF
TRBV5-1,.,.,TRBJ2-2,TGCGCCAGCAGCCAGGGGACTGCGAACACCGGGGAGCTGTTTTTT,CASSQGTANTGELFF
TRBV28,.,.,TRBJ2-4,TGTGCCAGCAGTTTTCTAGAACCCAAAAACATTCAGTACTTC,CASSFLEPKNIQYF
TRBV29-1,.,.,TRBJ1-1,TGCAGCGTTGAAGAATTAACGAACACTGAAGCTTTCTTT,CSVEELTNTEAFF
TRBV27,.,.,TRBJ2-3,TGTGCCAGCAGTTTATCTGTGGGAGTTGGACCAGATACGCAGTATTTT,CASSLSVGVGPDTQYF
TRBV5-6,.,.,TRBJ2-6,TGTGCCAGCAGTTCTGAACCGACAGATAGCTCTGGGGCCAACGTCCTGACTTTC,CASSSEPTDSSGANVLTF
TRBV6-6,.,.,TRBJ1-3,TGTGCCAGCAGTTCCAGAGCCACCTCTGGAAACACCATATATTTT,CASSSRATSGNTIYF
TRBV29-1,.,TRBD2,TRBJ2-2,TGCAGCGTCATCCGGACTAGTGTCACCGGGGAGCTGTTTTTT,CSVIRTSVTGELFF